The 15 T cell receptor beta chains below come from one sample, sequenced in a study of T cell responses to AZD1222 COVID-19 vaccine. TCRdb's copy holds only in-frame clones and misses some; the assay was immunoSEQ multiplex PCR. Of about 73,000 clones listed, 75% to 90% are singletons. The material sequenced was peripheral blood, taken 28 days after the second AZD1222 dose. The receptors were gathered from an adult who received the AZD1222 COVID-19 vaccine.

CDR3 residues: CAWSTTENQPQHF. The CDR3 DNA is TGTGCCTGGAGCACAACGGAGAATCAGCCCCAGCATTTT. The rearrangement links TRBV30 to TRBJ1-5, with D uncertain. Germline CDR1 reads GTSNPN; CDR2 reads SVGIG (reference sequence). V was trimmed by 3 bases and J by 4 bases, leaving 10 bases between them. This CDR3 has 13 amino acids.

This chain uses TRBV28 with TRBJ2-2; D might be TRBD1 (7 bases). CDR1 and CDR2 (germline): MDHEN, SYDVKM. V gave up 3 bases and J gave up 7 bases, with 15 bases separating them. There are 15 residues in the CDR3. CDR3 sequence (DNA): TGTGCCAGCAGTTTTCCAGGGGGGCCTAACGGGGAGCTGTTTTTT. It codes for CASSFPGGPNGELFF.

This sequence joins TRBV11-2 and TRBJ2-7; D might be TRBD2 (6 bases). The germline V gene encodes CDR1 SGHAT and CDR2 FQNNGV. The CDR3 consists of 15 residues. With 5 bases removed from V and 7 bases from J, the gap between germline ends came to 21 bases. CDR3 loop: CASSVNRAPRGEQYF. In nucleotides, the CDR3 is TGTGCCAGCAGCGTAAACCGGGCCCCCCGGGGGGAGCAGTACTTC.

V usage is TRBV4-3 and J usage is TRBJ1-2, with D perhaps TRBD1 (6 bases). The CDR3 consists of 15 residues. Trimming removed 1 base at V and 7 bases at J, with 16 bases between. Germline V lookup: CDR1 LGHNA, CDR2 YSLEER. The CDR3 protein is CASSQGRSQGRGYTF. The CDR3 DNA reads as TGCGCCAGCAGCCAAGGTCGCTCACAGGGACGTGGCTACACCTTC.

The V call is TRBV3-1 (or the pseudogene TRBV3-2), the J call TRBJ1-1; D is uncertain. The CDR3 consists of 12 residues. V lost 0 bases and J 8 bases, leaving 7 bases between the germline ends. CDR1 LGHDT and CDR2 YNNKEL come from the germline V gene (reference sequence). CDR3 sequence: CASSQDGREAFF. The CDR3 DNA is TGTGCCAGCAGCCAAGATGGCAGAGAAGCTTTCTTT.

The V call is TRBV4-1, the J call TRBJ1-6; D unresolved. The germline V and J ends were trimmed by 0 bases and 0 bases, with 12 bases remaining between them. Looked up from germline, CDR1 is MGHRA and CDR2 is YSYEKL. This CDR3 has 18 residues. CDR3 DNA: TGCGCCAGCAGCCAAGACGAGGGCCAGAGCTCCTATAATTCACCCCTCCACTTT. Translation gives CASSQDEGQSSYNSPLHF.

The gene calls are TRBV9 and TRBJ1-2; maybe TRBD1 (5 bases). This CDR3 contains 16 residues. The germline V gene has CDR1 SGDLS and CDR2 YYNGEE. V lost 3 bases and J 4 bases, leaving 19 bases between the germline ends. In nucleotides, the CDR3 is TGTGCCAGCAGCGCCGCCATGGGGCGGCCGAGCTATGGCTACACCTTC. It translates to CASSAAMGRPSYGYTF.

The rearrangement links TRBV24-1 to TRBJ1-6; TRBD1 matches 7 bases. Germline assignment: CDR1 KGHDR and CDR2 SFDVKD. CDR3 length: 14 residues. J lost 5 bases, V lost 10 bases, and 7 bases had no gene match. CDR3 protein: CATSQGYNNSPLHF. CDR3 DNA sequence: TGTGCCACTTCACAGGGGTACAATAATTCACCCCTCCACTTT.

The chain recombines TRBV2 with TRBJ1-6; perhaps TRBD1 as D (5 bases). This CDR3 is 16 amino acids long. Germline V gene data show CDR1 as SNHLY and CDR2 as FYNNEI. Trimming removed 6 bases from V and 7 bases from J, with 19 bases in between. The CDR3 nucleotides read TGTGCCAGCAGCCCGGATCGAGGGGTCAGCAATTCACCCCTCCACTTT. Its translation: CASSPDRGVSNSPLHF.

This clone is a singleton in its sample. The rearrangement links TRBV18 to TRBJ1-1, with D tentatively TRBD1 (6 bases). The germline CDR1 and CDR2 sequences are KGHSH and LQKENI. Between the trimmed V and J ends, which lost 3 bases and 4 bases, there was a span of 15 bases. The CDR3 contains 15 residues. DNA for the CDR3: TGTGCCAGCTCACCGATTGACAGGAACCCCACTGAAGCTTTCTTT. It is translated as CASSPIDRNPTEAFF.

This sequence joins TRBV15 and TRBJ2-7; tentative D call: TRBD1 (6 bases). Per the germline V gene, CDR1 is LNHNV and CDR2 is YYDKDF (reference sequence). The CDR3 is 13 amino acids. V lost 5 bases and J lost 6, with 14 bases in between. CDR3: CATSPRQAREQYF. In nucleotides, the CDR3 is TGTGCCACCAGCCCACGACAGGCCCGCGAGCAGTACTTC.

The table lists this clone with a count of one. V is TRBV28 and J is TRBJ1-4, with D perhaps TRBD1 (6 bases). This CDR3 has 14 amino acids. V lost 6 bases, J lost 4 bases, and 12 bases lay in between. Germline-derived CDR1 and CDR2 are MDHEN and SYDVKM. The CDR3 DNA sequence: TGTGCCAGCAGGTACAGGGAGGGTAATGAAAAACTGTTTTTT. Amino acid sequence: CASRYREGNEKLFF.

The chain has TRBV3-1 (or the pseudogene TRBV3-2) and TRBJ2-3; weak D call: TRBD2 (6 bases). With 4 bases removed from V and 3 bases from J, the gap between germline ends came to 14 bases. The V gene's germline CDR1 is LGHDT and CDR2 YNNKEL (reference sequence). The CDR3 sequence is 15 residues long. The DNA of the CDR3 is TGTGCCAGCAGCCGCTGGGGAGGTGGGACAGATACGCAGTATTTT. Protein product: CASSRWGGGTDTQYF.

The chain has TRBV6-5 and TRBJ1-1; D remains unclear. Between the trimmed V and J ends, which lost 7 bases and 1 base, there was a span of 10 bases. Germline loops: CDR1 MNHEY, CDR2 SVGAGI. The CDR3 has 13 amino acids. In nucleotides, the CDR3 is TGTGCCAGCAAAAAGACACAGAACACTGAAGCTTTCTTT. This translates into CASKKTQNTEAFF.

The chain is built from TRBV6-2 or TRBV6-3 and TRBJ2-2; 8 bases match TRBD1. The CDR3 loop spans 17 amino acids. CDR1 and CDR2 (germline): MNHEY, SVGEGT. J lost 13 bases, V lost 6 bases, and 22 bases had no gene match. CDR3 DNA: TGTGCCAGCAGCCCGACAGGGGCCCTTGGCACCGGGGAGCGGCTGTTTTTT. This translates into CASSPTGALGTGERLFF.